The 21 T cell receptor beta chains below come from one sample, sequenced in a study of early T cells in non-severe SARS-CoV-2 infection. TCRdb passed the 5' RACE reads through MiXCR, listing each CDR3 protein once. The sample yields tens of thousands of distinct CDR3 sequences, 9.5% to 13% seen once. Sequencing used whole blood. The receptors stem from an adult who was a healthcare worker with PCR-confirmed SARS-CoV-2 infection or an uninfected control (not recorded which).

This rearrangement joins TRBV30 to TRBJ2-7; D might be TRBD1 or TRBD2, each matching 5 bases. Germline CDR1 GTSNPN, CDR2 SVGIG (reference sequence). CDR3 length equals 12 residues. Trimming removed 1 base from V and 4 bases from J, with 8 bases in between. CDR3: CAWSGGMYEQYF. DNA of the CDR3: TGTGCCTGGAGTGGGGGGATGTACGAGCAGTACTTC.

This clonotype has just a few counts. V gene TRBV7-9 combines with J gene TRBJ2-7; D remains ambiguous. Germline CDR1 and CDR2: SEHNR and FQNEAQ (reference sequence). V was pared by 1 base and J by 7 bases, with 11 bases between. The CDR3 consists of 13 residues. The DNA for the CDR3 is TGTGCCAGCAGCTTAGAGGTCAGCCCAGAGCAGTACTTC. Protein: CASSLEVSPEQYF.

This clonotype showed up just a few times. The V gene is TRBV5-1, the J gene TRBJ2-2; D ambiguous. This CDR3 contains 14 residues. V was trimmed by 0 bases and J by 7 bases, leaving 10 bases between them. Germline V gene data show CDR1 as SGHRS and CDR2 as YFSETQ. The CDR3, as DNA: TGCGCCAGCAGCTTGGCCCAGACAAGCGGGGAGCTGTTTTTT. Translating gives CASSLAQTSGELFF.

The V gene is TRBV12-3 or TRBV12-4, the J gene TRBJ2-3; D gene unclear. V shed 5 bases and J shed 8 bases, with 11 bases lying between them. The CDR3 loop spans 12 amino acids. The DNA of the CDR3 is TGTGCCAGCAGTCCCAGTTGGGGTACGCAGTATTTT. Its translation is CASSPSWGTQYF.

This clonotype was seen a few times. CDR3 sequence reads: CSAREEGYEQYF. The CDR3 DNA is TGCAGTGCTAGAGAGGAGGGCTACGAGCAGTACTTC. V is TRBV20-1 and J is TRBJ2-7, with D possibly being TRBD2 (6 bases). Trimming cost V 0 bases and J 3 bases, with 6 bases left between them. The germline gives CDR1 DFQATT, CDR2 SNEGSKA (reference sequence). The CDR3 is made up of 12 amino acids.

This clonotype was observed at least ten times. The chain employs TRBV3-1 and TRBJ1-1; D may be TRBD1 (5 bases). The V and J ends lost 4 bases and 2 bases respectively, with 14 bases between them. CDR1 LGHDT and CDR2 YNNKEL come from the germline V gene (reference sequence). CDR3 length: 15 amino acids. The CDR3 loop reads CASSPLLDKNTEAFF. DNA of the CDR3: TGTGCCAGCAGCCCGCTTCTGGACAAAAACACTGAAGCTTTCTTT.

The J gene is TRBJ2-1, the V gene TRBV11-2; D is undetermined. Germline CDR1 reads SGHAT; CDR2 reads FQNNGV. V lost 1 base to trimming and J lost 10 bases, with 11 bases between them. The CDR3 length is 13 residues. The CDR3 protein is CASSLAVLREQFF. In nucleotides, the CDR3 is TGTGCCAGCAGCTTAGCGGTTTTGAGAGAGCAGTTCTTC. Complete variable domain (other parts from reference TRBV11-2 and TRBJ2-1): EAGVAQSPRYKIIEKRQSVAFWCNPISGHATLYWYQQILGQGPKLLIQFQNNGVVDDSQLPKDRFSAERLKGVDSTLKIQPAKLEDSAVYLCASSLAVLREQFFGPGTRLTVL.

The gene calls are TRBV19 and TRBJ1-2; TRBD1 might be the D (5 bases). Germline CDR1 is LNHDA and CDR2 is SQIVND (reference sequence). This CDR3 is 15 amino acids long. V was clipped by 2 bases and J by 2 bases, with 12 bases between them. The CDR3 DNA is TGTGCCAGTAGTATACTTTCCGGGGGAAACTATGGCTACACCTTC. Protein product: CASSILSGGNYGYTF.

This clonotype appeared many times. The chain employs TRBV3-1 and TRBJ2-7; 12 positions match TRBD2. The junction had 11 bases not matched to a gene; V was cut back by 1 base and J by 1 base. The CDR3 is 19 residues long. Germline CDR1 and CDR2: LGHDT and YNNKEL (reference sequence). The CDR3 region is CASSQVLAGGIIESYEQYF. CDR3 coding DNA: TGTGCCAGCAGCCAAGTTCTAGCGGGAGGGATTATTGAATCCTACGAGCAGTACTTC.

The chain couples TRBV5-4 to TRBJ2-3, with 9 bases that match TRBD1. This CDR3 spans 17 amino acids. Germline V gene lookup returns CDR1 SGHNT and CDR2 YYREEE (reference sequence). V was pared by 5 bases and J by 2 bases, with 12 bases of the junction left unmatched. CDR3 loop: CASSSGPRDRDTDTQYF. CDR3 nucleotides: TGTGCCAGCAGTTCCGGCCCCCGGGACAGGGACACAGATACGCAGTATTTT.

This clonotype showed up just a few times. The V and J genes are TRBV21-1 and TRBJ1-2. TRBV21-1 is deemed a pseudogene. This CDR3 region has 15 residues. Written as DNA, the CDR3 is TGTGCCAGCAGGGACCCGATAGGTCGGGACTATGGCTACACCTTC. It specifies CASRDPIGRDYGYTF.

The J gene is TRBJ1-1, the V gene TRBV6-1; a weak D match, TRBD1 (6 bases). The CDR3 covers 13 residues. Germline assignment: CDR1 MNHNS and CDR2 SASEGT. V lost 6 bases and J 2 bases, leaving 10 bases between the germline ends. CDR3 DNA: TGTGCCAGCAGACCCAGGGGAAACACTGAAGCTTTCTTT. Protein sequence: CASRPRGNTEAFF.

The gene calls are TRBV6-6 and TRBJ1-6, with D possibly matching TRBD1 (6 bases). Germline assignment: CDR1 MNHNY and CDR2 SVGAGI (reference sequence). The CDR3 is 16 residues long. Trimming took 7 bases from V and 3 from J, leaving 16 bases between them. CDR3 nucleotide sequence: TGTGCCAGCACCCTGACAGGAGTTCGCTATAATTCACCCCTCCACTTT. Protein product: CASTLTGVRYNSPLHF.

V and J are TRBV10-2 and TRBJ1-1; D is possibly TRBD1 (5 bases). The CDR3 runs to 13 residues. V was cut by 4 bases and J by 3 bases, with 9 bases left in between. Germline assignment: CDR1 WSHSY and CDR2 SAAADI. CDR3 region: CASSAIRDTEAFF. In DNA, the CDR3 is TGCGCCAGCAGTGCGATCAGGGACACTGAAGCTTTCTTT.

This clonotype was observed a few times. The rearrangement links TRBV9 to TRBJ2-2; weak D call: TRBD1 (6 bases). The CDR3 has 14 amino acids. V was clipped by 4 bases and J by 3 bases, with 10 bases between them. In germline, CDR1 is SGDLS, CDR2 YYNGEE. The CDR3 loop is CASSSQGYTGELFF. The CDR3 region has the DNA TGTGCCAGCAGCTCCCAGGGGTACACCGGGGAGCTGTTTTTT.

This clonotype was counted a few times. The chain employs TRBV14 and TRBJ1-1; the match to TRBD1 covers 7 bases. The length of the CDR3 is 16 residues. In germline, CDR1 is SGHDN, CDR2 FVKESK. V gave up 1 base and J gave up 6 bases; unmatched junction bases: 11. The CDR3 DNA follows: TGTGCCAGCAGCCAAGCTTCTCACAGGGGTAGGCCTGAAGCTTTCTTT. This codes for CASSQASHRGRPEAFF.

The chain employs TRBV7-8 and TRBJ2-3; D not certain. The germline V and J ends were trimmed by 5 bases and 8 bases, with 14 bases remaining between them. This CDR3 is built from 13 residues. Germline V gives CDR1 SGHVS, CDR2 FQNEAQ. The CDR3 spells CASSPQRVATQYF. The DNA for the CDR3 is TGTGCCAGCAGCCCCCAGCGTGTCGCTACGCAGTATTTT.

The chain combines TRBV7-3 with TRBJ2-5, with TRBD2 identical over 9 bases. Trimming at V came to 5 bases and at J to 7 bases, leaving 11 bases not matched to a gene. CDR1 and CDR2 from the germline V gene are SGHTA and FQGTGA. The CDR3 consists of 15 residues. The CDR3 nucleotides are TGTGCCAGCAGCGTTAGCGGGAGTCCGTTATCGACCCAGTACTTC. Translation gives CASSVSGSPLSTQYF.

This clonotype was counted between two and nine times. The gene calls are TRBV18 and TRBJ1-4; a weak D match, TRBD1 (6 bases). The CDR3 length is 15 residues. Germline lookup yields CDR1 KGHSH and CDR2 LQKENI. V was trimmed by 3 bases and J by 10 bases, leaving 18 bases between them. The CDR3 nucleotides read TGTGCCAGCTCACCTACCCCCGGGACATTCGGAAAACTGTTTTTT. This encodes CASSPTPGTFGKLFF.

V and J are TRBV19 and TRBJ1-2; 7 nucleotides match TRBD1. CDR1 is LNHDA, CDR2 SQIVND, per germline (reference sequence). CDR3 size: 14 residues. Unmatched junction bases numbered 5, after V lost 5 bases and J lost 2 bases. The CDR3 coding sequence is TGTGCCAGTAGTCCCTCCAGGGGGAACTATGGCTACACCTTC. Translated, it gives CASSPSRGNYGYTF.

The V and J genes are TRBV3-1 and TRBJ2-2, with TRBD1 matching 8 bases. Germline CDR1 reads LGHDT; CDR2 reads YNNKEL (reference sequence). Unmatched junction bases numbered 2, after V lost 4 bases and J lost 7 bases. The CDR3 has 13 residues. The CDR3 sequence is CASSRQGIGELFF. The CDR3 nucleotides are TGTGCCAGCAGCCGACAGGGGATCGGGGAGCTGTTTTTT. Using reference TRBV3-1 and TRBJ2-2 for the parts outside the CDR3, the full variable domain is DTAVSQTPKYLVTQMGNDKSIKCEQNLGHDTMYWYKQDSKKFLKIMFSYNNKELIINETVPNRFSPKSPDKAHLNLHINSLELGDSAVYFCASSRQGIGELFFGEGSRLTVL.